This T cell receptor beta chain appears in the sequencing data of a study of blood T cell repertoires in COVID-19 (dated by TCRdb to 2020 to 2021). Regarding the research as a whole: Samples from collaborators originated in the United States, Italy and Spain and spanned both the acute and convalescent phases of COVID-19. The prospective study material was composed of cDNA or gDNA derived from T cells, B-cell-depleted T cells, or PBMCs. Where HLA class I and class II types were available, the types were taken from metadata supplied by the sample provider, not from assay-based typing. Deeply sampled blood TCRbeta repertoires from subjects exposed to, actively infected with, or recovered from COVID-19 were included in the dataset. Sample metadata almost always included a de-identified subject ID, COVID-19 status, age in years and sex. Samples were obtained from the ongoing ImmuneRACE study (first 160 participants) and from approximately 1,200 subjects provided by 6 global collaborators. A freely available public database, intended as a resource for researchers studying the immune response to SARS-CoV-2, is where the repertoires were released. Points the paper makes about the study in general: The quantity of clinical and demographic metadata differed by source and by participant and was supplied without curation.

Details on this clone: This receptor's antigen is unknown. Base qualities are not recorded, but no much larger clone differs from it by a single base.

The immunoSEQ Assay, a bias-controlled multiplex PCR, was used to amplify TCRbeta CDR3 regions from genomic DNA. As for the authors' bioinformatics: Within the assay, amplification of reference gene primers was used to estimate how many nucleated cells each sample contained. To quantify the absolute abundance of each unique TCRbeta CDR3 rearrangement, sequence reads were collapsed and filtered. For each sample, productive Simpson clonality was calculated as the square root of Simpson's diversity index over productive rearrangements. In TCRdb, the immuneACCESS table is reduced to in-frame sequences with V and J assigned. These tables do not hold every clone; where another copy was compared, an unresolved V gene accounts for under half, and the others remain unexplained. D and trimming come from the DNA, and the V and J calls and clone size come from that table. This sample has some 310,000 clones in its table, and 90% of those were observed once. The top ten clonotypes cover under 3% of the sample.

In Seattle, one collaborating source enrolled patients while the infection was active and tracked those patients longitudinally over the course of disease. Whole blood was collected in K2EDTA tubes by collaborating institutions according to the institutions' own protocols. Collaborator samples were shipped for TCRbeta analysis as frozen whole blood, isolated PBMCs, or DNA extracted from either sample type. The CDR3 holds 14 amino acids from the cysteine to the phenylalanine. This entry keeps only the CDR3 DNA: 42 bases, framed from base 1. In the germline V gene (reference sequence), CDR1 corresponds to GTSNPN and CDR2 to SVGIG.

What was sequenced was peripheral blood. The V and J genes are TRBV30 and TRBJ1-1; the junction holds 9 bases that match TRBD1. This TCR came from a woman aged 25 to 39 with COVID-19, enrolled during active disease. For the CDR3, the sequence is CAGGTGTLNTEAFF. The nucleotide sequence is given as TGTGCTGGGGGGACAGGGACCCTGAACACTGAAGCTTTCTTT. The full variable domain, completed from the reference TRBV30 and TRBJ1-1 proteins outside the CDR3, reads SQTIHQWPATLVQPVGSPLSLECTVEGTSNPNLYWYRQAAGRGLQLLFYSVGIGQISSEVPQNLSASRPQDRQFILSSKKLLLSDSGFYLCAGGTGTLNTEAFFGQGTRLTVV.